The present entry profiles one TCR beta chain with its context. No antigen is known for it. Other DNA variants within this sample encode the same CDR3. The V and J ends lost 0 bases and 3 bases respectively, with 10 bases between them. In germline, CDR1 is SGDLS, CDR2 YYNGEE. CDR3 length: 15 residues. The data originate from a study of cytomegalovirus exposure and HLA in healthy donors. The primer mix had 60 Vbeta and 13 Jbeta primers. Clones were read by immunoSEQ multiplex PCR, and TCRdb kept only the in-frame ones, dropping some. The profile shows a few hundred thousand clones, about 83% of them singletons. The study's findings and limits: Confirmation in vitro established that a few CMV-associated chains were specific for CMV antigens. More clonal expansion characterized HLA-associated TCR beta chains than equally common others in a later analysis. Excluded were some V segments that proved indistinguishable, including TRBV6-2 and TRBV6-3. Most subjects' HLA-A and HLA-B alleles were reportedly predicted from TCR beta sequences.

The chain combines TRBV9 with TRBJ2-1; possibly TRBD1 for D (7 bases). The TCR sequence derives from a woman aged 40 to 49 in good health and CMV-seropositive. Sequencing input: PBMCs. The CDR3 loop is CASSVGGDSYNEQFF. CDR3 nucleotide sequence: TGTGCCAGCAGCGTAGGGGGGGACAGCTACAATGAGCAGTTCTTC.